The 13 T cell receptor beta chains presented below share a single source sample, sequenced in a study of early T cells in non-severe SARS-CoV-2 infection. TCRdb re-derived calls from the 5' RACE reads in MiXCR, one entry per CDR3 protein. The table has about 100,000 distinct CDR3 sequences, roughly 13% seen once. Sequenced sample: whole blood. These receptor sequences come from an adult who was a healthcare worker with PCR-confirmed SARS-CoV-2 infection or an uninfected control (not recorded which).

This clonotype was observed a handful of times. This chain uses TRBV4-1 with TRBJ1-4; TRBD1 matches 8 bases. CDR1 is MGHRA, CDR2 YSYEKL, per germline. The CDR3 spans 14 residues. V was pared by 4 bases and J by 6 bases, with 4 bases of the junction left unmatched. CDR3 in DNA: TGCGCCAGCAGCCTAGGGACAGGTTATGAAAAACTGTTTTTT. It encodes CASSLGTGYEKLFF.

The V gene is TRBV21-1, the J gene TRBJ2-4; whether TRBD1, the table's D call, matches the DNA was not checked. TRBV21-1 is an annotated pseudogene. The CDR3 runs to 14 residues. The CDR3 region has the DNA TGTGCCAGCAGCGTGGGGGTAGCCAAAAACATTCAGTACTTC. As protein: CASSVGVAKNIQYF.

This sequence joins TRBV12-3 or TRBV12-4 and TRBJ2-7; the D is unclear. Trimming removed 1 base from V and 7 bases from J, with 11 bases in between. The CDR3 is 13 amino acids. The CDR3 sequence: CASSLGHTREQYF. CDR3 coding DNA: TGTGCCAGCAGTTTAGGACATACCAGAGAGCAGTACTTC.

Only a few counts were recorded for this clonotype. The chain couples TRBV7-2 to TRBJ2-3; TRBD1 or TRBD2 may be the D gene (5 bases each). V dropped 0 bases and J dropped 0 bases, with 13 bases sitting between them. This CDR3 contains 17 residues. CDR1 and CDR2 (germline): SGHTA, FQGNSA. Here the CDR3 DNA reads TGTGCCAGCAGCTTAGCAGGGGTAGCGTATAGCACAGATACGCAGTATTTT. As protein: CASSLAGVAYSTDTQYF.

V is TRBV9 and J is TRBJ1-1; D is undetermined. The CDR3 sequence is 14 residues long. Looked up from germline, CDR1 is SGDLS and CDR2 is YYNGEE. V was cut by 2 bases and J by 0 bases, with 8 bases left in between. The CDR3 protein is CASSVTSVNTEAFF. The DNA for the CDR3 is TGTGCCAGCAGCGTCACGTCTGTGAACACTGAAGCTTTCTTT.

This clonotype appeared many times. The V call is TRBV6-2 or TRBV6-3, the J call TRBJ1-3; perhaps TRBD1 as D (5 bases). CDR1 and CDR2 (germline): MNHEY, SVGEGT. V lost 5 bases, J lost 0 bases, and 14 bases lay in between. The CDR3 runs to 16 residues. CDR3 DNA sequence: TGTGCCAGCAGTCAAGGGACCTACAGCTCTGGAAACACCATATATTTT. This translates into CASSQGTYSSGNTIYF.

This clonotype was recorded at least ten times. The chain couples TRBV20-1 to TRBJ1-5; 9 positions match TRBD1. This CDR3 has 17 residues. V was clipped by 3 bases and J by 1 base; unmatched bases: 10. Looked up from germline, CDR1 is DFQATT and CDR2 is SNEGSKA (reference sequence). CDR3 nucleotides: TGCAGTGCTAGTCCCGGGACAGGGTTTCGGAGCAATCAGCCCCAGCATTTT. Its translation is CSASPGTGFRSNQPQHF.

The V and J genes are TRBV6-6 and TRBJ2-4; TRBD2 aligns across 13 bases. With V trimmed by 5 bases and J by 8 bases, 3 bases remained unmatched. The germline gives CDR1 MNHNY, CDR2 SVGAGI (reference sequence). The CDR3 is 14 residues long. CDR3 nucleotide sequence: TGTGCCAGCAGTCTCGGGACTAGCGGGGACATTCAGTACTTC. This encodes CASSLGTSGDIQYF.

The genes are TRBV19 and TRBJ2-1; TRBD2 aligns across 10 bases. J gave up 9 bases and V 6 bases, and 11 bases lay outside the gene matches. Germline V gene sequence: CDR1 LNHDA, CDR2 SQIVND (reference sequence). This CDR3 has 15 amino acids. The CDR3 loop reads CASRKLAGLEGEQFF. The CDR3 DNA reads as TGTGCCAGTAGGAAACTAGCGGGACTAGAGGGTGAGCAGTTCTTC.

This clonotype has only a few counts. The CDR3 coding sequence is TGTGCCACCAGCAGAGATGAGGGGGTTAGAGCTTTCTTT. This translates into CATSRDEGVRAFF. The chain recombines TRBV15 with TRBJ1-1, with D possibly being TRBD1 (6 bases). The V gene's germline CDR1 is LNHNV and CDR2 YYDKDF (reference sequence). The V gene lost 0 bases and the J gene lost 10 bases, with 12 bases spanning the gap. The CDR3 has 13 amino acids.

This clonotype was seen a handful of times. V is TRBV9 and J is TRBJ2-7; 8 positions match TRBD2. The CDR3 runs to 14 residues. Germline-derived CDR1 and CDR2 are SGDLS and YYNGEE. V shed 3 bases and J 5 bases; nucleotides not matched to a gene: 7. The chain's CDR3 is CASSAAGGADEQYF. DNA for the CDR3: TGTGCCAGCAGCGCTGCCGGGGGGGCGGACGAGCAGTACTTC.

This rearrangement joins TRBV2 to TRBJ2-3; D uncertain. Trimming shortened V by 10 bases and J by 3 bases, and 5 bases separated the two germline ends. CDR1 is SNHLY and CDR2 is FYNNEI in the germline V gene. The CDR3 consists of 10 residues. The CDR3 is CAMGTDTQYF. Here the CDR3 DNA reads TGTGCCATGGGAACAGATACGCAGTATTTT.

The sample holds a few counts of this clonotype. This sequence joins TRBV6-2 or TRBV6-3 and TRBJ2-7; TRBD2 is a possible D gene (6 bases). This CDR3 spans 15 amino acids. CDR1 MNHEY and CDR2 SVGEGT come from the germline V gene. Between the trimmed V and J ends, which lost 5 bases and 0 bases, there was a span of 14 bases. This CDR3 reads CASSRGRDSSYEQYF. The CDR3 bases are TGTGCCAGCAGTCGCGGTCGGGACTCCTCCTACGAGCAGTACTTC.